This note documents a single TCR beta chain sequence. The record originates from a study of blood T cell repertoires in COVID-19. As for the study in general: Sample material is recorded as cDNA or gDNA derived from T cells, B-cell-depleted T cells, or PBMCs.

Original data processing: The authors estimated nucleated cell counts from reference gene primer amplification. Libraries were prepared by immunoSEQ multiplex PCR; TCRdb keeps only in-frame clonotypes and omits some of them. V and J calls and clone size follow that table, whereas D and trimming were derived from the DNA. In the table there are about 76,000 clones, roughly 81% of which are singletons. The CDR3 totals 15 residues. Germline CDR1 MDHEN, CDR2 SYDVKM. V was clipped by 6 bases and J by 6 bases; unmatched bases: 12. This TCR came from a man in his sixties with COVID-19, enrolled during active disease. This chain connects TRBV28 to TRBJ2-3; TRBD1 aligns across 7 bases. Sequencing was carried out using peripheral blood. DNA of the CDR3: TGTGCCAGCAGCCAAGAGAGGGGGCGGGCGGATACGCAGTATTTT. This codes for CASSQERGRADTQYF.